The 6 T cell receptor beta chains below were found in one sample sequenced in a study of blood T cell repertoires in COVID-19. TCRdb keeps only in-frame clones here, not all; method: immunoSEQ multiplex PCR. The sample lists some 95,000 clones; about nine tenths were seen once. The sample was peripheral blood. These TCRs come from a human donor with active COVID-19. The donor label of this sample is uncertain.

This clone has only one observation. This chain uses TRBV5-6 with TRBJ2-7; possible D gene TRBD1, 6 bases. Trimming pared 6 bases from V and 0 bases from J, leaving 10 bases between. CDR3 length: 13 amino acids. Germline-derived CDR1 and CDR2 are SGHDT and YYEEEE. The CDR3 coding sequence is TGTGCCAGCACCTCACAGGGCTCCTACGAGCAGTACTTC. It specifies CASTSQGSYEQYF.

The rearrangement links TRBV9 to TRBJ1-2; 9 bases are shared with TRBD1. Germline V gives CDR1 SGDLS, CDR2 YYNGEE. With V trimmed by 3 bases and J by 6 bases, 6 bases remained unmatched. The CDR3 is 14 amino acids. CDR3 loop: CASSGDRVGHGYTF. The CDR3 bases are TGTGCCAGCAGCGGGGACAGGGTAGGTCATGGCTACACCTTC.

The chain is built from TRBV13 and TRBJ2-7, with TRBD1 matching 9 bases. The CDR3 sequence is 15 residues long. Germline V CDR1 and CDR2: PRHDT, FYEKMQ (reference sequence). Losses at the gene ends were 5 bases for V and 5 bases for J; bases not matched to a gene: 10. CDR3 bases: TGTGCCAGCAGCGTCACGGGACAGGGTCAGCACGAGCAGTACTTC. It is translated as CASSVTGQGQHEQYF.

This rearrangement joins TRBV2 to TRBJ2-3, with D possibly matching TRBD1 (6 bases). The CDR3 spans 14 residues. Germline V CDR1 and CDR2: SNHLY, FYNNEI. Trimming removed 7 bases from V and 5 bases from J, with 16 bases in between. CDR3 sequence (DNA): TGTGCCAGCACCCCGACAGGTGAGGGAGATACGCAGTATTTT. Translated: CASTPTGEGDTQYF.

The CDR3 coding sequence is TGTGCCAGCAGCTTAGGGGGGGTAAACTACGAGCAGTACTTC. Translation: CASSLGGVNYEQYF. The chain uses TRBV7-9 and TRBJ2-7; possibly TRBD2 for D (6 bases). Germline V lookup: CDR1 SEHNR, CDR2 FQNEAQ (reference sequence). The CDR3 is 14 amino acids. V was shortened by 1 base and J by 3 bases, with 10 bases between the two germline ends.

The chain has TRBV5-6 and TRBJ2-5; no firm D call. CDR1 SGHDT and CDR2 YYEEEE come from the germline V gene. This CDR3 has 15 amino acids. Trimming took off 0 bases at V and 1 base at J, with 10 bases between the two ends. CDR3 region: CASSLDPGTQETQYF. DNA for the CDR3: TGTGCCAGCAGCTTGGATCCAGGAACCCAAGAGACCCAGTACTTC.